A single sample is the source of the 27 T cell receptor beta chains below, sequenced in a study of blood T cells in healthy people across ages. Through a sample-barcoded 5' primer and a J-beta primer mix, a second PCR was run for about 6 to 11 cycles. TCRdb reprocessed the 5' RACE reads with MiXCR, giving one entry per CDR3 protein. The sample includes about 1.1 million distinct CDR3 sequences, roughly two fifths of them seen just once. What was sequenced was blood. These receptors all stem from a man between 18 and 29 years old in good health.

This CDR3 reads CSVEGIYNEQYF. CDR3 nucleotide sequence: TGCAGCGTTGAAGGAATCTACAATGAGCAGTACTTC. The chain carries TRBV29-1 and TRBJ2-7; D call uncertain. CDR1 and CDR2 from the germline V gene are SQVTM and ANQGSEA. The CDR3 is 12 amino acids. V lost 1 base to trimming and J lost 7 bases, with 11 bases between them.

The gene calls are TRBV5-1 and TRBJ1-2; D not certain. This CDR3 is 14 amino acids long. In germline, CDR1 is SGHRS, CDR2 YFSETQ. The V end lost 0 bases, the J end lost 6 bases, and 12 bases lay between the germline ends. CDR3 DNA sequence: TGCGCCAGCAGCTTGGACACGGGAAACAATGGCTACACCTTC. Protein product: CASSLDTGNNGYTF.

The sample holds many counts of this clonotype. V is TRBV12-3 or TRBV12-4 and J is TRBJ2-6; D is uncertain. V lost 5 bases and J 0 bases, leaving 8 bases between the germline ends. CDR3 length: 15 amino acids. The CDR3 region is CASSPLGSGANVLTF. CDR3 in DNA: TGTGCCAGCAGTCCTCTCGGCTCTGGGGCCAACGTCCTGACTTTC.

This clonotype turned up a few times. The chain has TRBV9 and TRBJ2-7; TRBD2 agrees at 7 bases. Germline V gives CDR1 SGDLS, CDR2 YYNGEE. Trimming cost V 0 bases and J 5 bases; bases outside gene matches: 5. This CDR3 is built from 14 residues. This chain's CDR3 is CASSVDPGRDEQYF. CDR3 DNA sequence: TGTGCCAGCAGCGTAGATCCGGGGAGGGACGAGCAGTACTTC.

CDR3 in DNA: TGCGCCAGCAGTACACAGGGGAATCAGCCCCAGCATTTT. This gives the protein CASSTQGNQPQHF. The V gene is TRBV10-2, the J gene TRBJ1-5; 7 bases map to TRBD1. The germline CDR1 and CDR2 sequences are WSHSY and SAAADI. CDR3 size: 13 residues. The V and J ends lost 5 bases and 4 bases, in that order; junction bases with no gene match: 2.

This clonotype was recorded a few times. The chain joins TRBV20-1 to TRBJ1-2; D perhaps matches TRBD1 (6 bases). V lost 5 bases and J lost 3, with 16 bases in between. The CDR3 loop spans 14 amino acids. CDR1 and CDR2 (germline): DFQATT, SNEGSKA (reference sequence). CDR3 coding DNA: TGCAGTGCTGGGATACAGGGTTCCGACTATGGCTACACCTTC. Its translation is CSAGIQGSDYGYTF.

This chain's CDR3 is CASSYQVGGEQYF. In DNA form, the CDR3 reads TGTGCCAGCAGTTACCAAGTAGGGGGCGAGCAGTACTTC. V usage is TRBV6-5 and J usage is TRBJ2-7; D might be TRBD1 (6 bases). The CDR3 is 13 residues long. CDR1 is MNHEY and CDR2 is SVGAGI in the germline V gene. Trimming cost V 2 bases and J 6 bases, with 11 bases left between them.

This clonotype was recorded only once. The genes are TRBV6-5 and TRBJ2-5; 8 bases agree with TRBD2. The better agreement between TRBJ2-7 and the DNA end casts doubt on the J call. This CDR3 has 20 amino acids. Germline V gene lookup returns CDR1 MNHEY and CDR2 SVGAGI. CDR3 nucleotide sequence: TGTGCCAGCAGTTACATGGCGGGATTTGGAGCGGGGGCTTCTGGGTACGAGCAGTACTTC. Amino acids: CASSYMAGFGAGASGYEQYF.

This clonotype was seen only a few times. The chain links TRBV24-1 to TRBJ2-3; D may be TRBD1 (6 bases). Trimming pared 7 bases from V and 1 base from J, leaving 14 bases between. CDR3 length equals 15 residues. Germline V lookup: CDR1 KGHDR, CDR2 SFDVKD. The CDR3 sequence is CATSARGAGTDTQYF. For the CDR3, the DNA is TGTGCCACCAGCGCCAGGGGTGCTGGCACAGATACGCAGTATTTT.

This clonotype was observed a few times. The chain recombines TRBV9 with TRBJ1-2; D is perhaps TRBD1 (5 bases). This CDR3 comprises 17 residues. CDR1 and CDR2 (germline): SGDLS, YYNGEE. The V end lost 2 bases, the J end lost 0 bases, and 17 bases lay between the germline ends. The CDR3 loop is CASSVDPGPGANYGYTF. CDR3 sequence (DNA): TGTGCCAGCAGCGTCGACCCAGGGCCGGGAGCTAACTATGGCTACACCTTC.

V and J are TRBV20-1 and TRBJ1-5, with a possible D match to TRBD1 (6 bases). Germline lookup yields CDR1 DFQATT and CDR2 SNEGSKA (reference sequence). The CDR3 has 15 amino acids. Trimming cost V 1 base and J 6 bases, with 16 bases left between them. The CDR3 sequence is CSARGSDRGSQPQHF. The CDR3 region has the DNA TGCAGTGCTAGAGGGTCGGACAGAGGATCTCAGCCCCAGCATTTT.

This clonotype was picked up many times. The chain is built from TRBV20-1 and TRBJ2-3, with a tentative D call TRBD2 (7 bases). The germline gives CDR1 DFQATT, CDR2 SNEGSKA (reference sequence). Trimming stripped 3 bases from V and 0 bases from J, with 22 bases between. The CDR3 is 18 amino acids. The CDR3 DNA is TGCAGTGCTAGCAGAGGTCGGGGGGCCGTATCAAGCACAGATACGCAGTATTTT. Translating it yields CSASRGRGAVSSTDTQYF.

This clonotype was picked up a small number of times. The V and J genes are TRBV12-3 or TRBV12-4 and TRBJ1-2; no definite D call. Trimming left V 7 bases short and J 8 bases short, with 17 bases between. CDR3 size: 13 residues. CDR3 amino acids: CASTTRSERGYTF. CDR3 nucleotides: TGTGCCAGCACCACCAGGAGTGAGCGGGGCTACACCTTC.

Comments on this clonotype: The junction does not match germline at one end; this may be a read error. This chain links TRBV4-3 with TRBJ2-3; 14 nucleotides agree with TRBD2. The CDR3 runs to 17 residues. Germline lookup yields CDR1 LGHNA and CDR2 YSLEER. CDR3 loop: CVSSRVPGLAGEDTQYF. The CDR3 DNA is TGCGTCAGCAGCCGTGTCCCGGGACTAGCGGGGGAAGATACGCAGTATTTT.

This clonotype was observed many times. The chain carries TRBV20-1 and TRBJ2-3; 11 nucleotides match TRBD2. Germline V CDR1 and CDR2: DFQATT, SNEGSKA (reference sequence). The CDR3 is 16 residues long. The V segment lost 1 base and the J segment 4 bases; nucleotides outside the gene matches: 7. CDR3 coding DNA: TGCAGTGCTAGAGTTTGGACTAGCGGGTTCGCAGATACGCAGTATTTT. Its protein is CSARVWTSGFADTQYF.

This clonotype was seen ten or more times. This chain uses TRBV12-3 or TRBV12-4 with TRBJ1-1, with D unresolved. This CDR3 is built from 14 residues. The V end was cut by 1 base, the J end by 1 base, with 7 bases between. CDR3 residues: CASSLGTTNTEAFF. In DNA form, the CDR3 reads TGTGCCAGCAGTTTAGGCACTACGAACACTGAAGCTTTCTTT.

This chain connects TRBV3-1 to TRBJ2-5, with a weak D call TRBD1 (5 bases). CDR1 and CDR2 (germline): LGHDT, YNNKEL (reference sequence). V lost 7 bases and J 6 bases, leaving 15 bases between the germline ends. The CDR3 spans 13 residues. Here the CDR3 reads CASTIAGSQTQYF. The CDR3, as DNA: TGTGCCAGCACCATCGCAGGGTCCCAGACCCAGTACTTC.

This clonotype appeared a few times. This chain joins TRBV9 and TRBJ1-2; the D is unclear. Per germline, CDR1 SGDLS and CDR2 YYNGEE. The germline V and J ends were trimmed by 0 bases and 2 bases, with 2 bases remaining between them. CDR3 length equals 12 residues. CDR3 DNA: TGTGCCAGCAGCGTAGTAAACTATGGCTACACCTTC. Translating gives CASSVVNYGYTF.

This clonotype has a handful of counts. The chain links TRBV28 to TRBJ2-5; possible D gene TRBD1, 5 bases. V was shortened by 3 bases and J by 1 base, with 18 bases between the two germline ends. The V gene's germline CDR1 is MDHEN and CDR2 SYDVKM. This CDR3 comprises 17 residues. CDR3 nucleotide sequence: TGTGCCAGCAGTTTGTCGTTGCAGGGCAAGACCCAAGAGACCCAGTACTTC. Translation: CASSLSLQGKTQETQYF.

The V call is TRBV5-1, the J call TRBJ1-1, with D perhaps TRBD1 (6 bases). There are 15 residues in the CDR3. CDR1 SGHRS and CDR2 YFSETQ come from the germline V gene. V lost 4 bases and J 0 bases, leaving 13 bases between the germline ends. The CDR3 DNA follows: TGCGCCAGCAGCGATCAGACAGGCCTGAACACTGAAGCTTTCTTT. It translates to CASSDQTGLNTEAFF.

The gene calls are TRBV6-5 and TRBJ2-4; 14 nucleotides agree with TRBD2. Trimming removed 0 bases from V and 5 bases from J; junction bases left unmatched: 3. The CDR3 is 17 amino acids. Germline-derived CDR1 and CDR2 are MNHEY and SVGAGI. The DNA of the CDR3 is TGTGCCAGCAGTTACTCGACGGGACTAGCGGGGGAAAACATTCAGTACTTC. It specifies CASSYSTGLAGENIQYF.

With respect to this clonotype: Relative to the germline gene, one junction end is altered; a read error may explain this. This chain links TRBV14 with TRBJ1-5; tentative D call: TRBD1 (6 bases). Germline V CDR1 and CDR2: SGHDN, FVKESK. CDR3 length: 13 residues. This CDR3 reads CACSQDSNQPQHF. Here the CDR3 DNA reads TGTGCCTGCAGCCAGGACAGTAATCAGCCCCAGCATTTT.

This chain connects TRBV7-2 to TRBJ1-1; 7 positions match TRBD1. Germline lookup yields CDR1 SGHTA and CDR2 FQGNSA. The junction had 13 bases not matched to a gene; V was cut back by 7 bases and J by 5 bases. CDR3 length equals 15 residues. CDR3 nucleotide sequence: TGTGCCAGCAACCCAGCTCCAGGGACAGCTACTGAAGCTTTCTTT. It codes for CASNPAPGTATEAFF.

This clonotype was counted a few times. This rearrangement joins TRBV11-2 to TRBJ1-2, with 7 nucleotides matching TRBD1. The CDR3 contains 16 residues. The V gene end was trimmed by 2 bases and the J gene end by 2 bases; junction bases not matched to a gene: 8. CDR1 is SGHAT and CDR2 is FQNNGV in the germline V gene. DNA for the CDR3: TGTGCCAGCAGCTTAAGAGGAGGACAGGAAAACTATGGCTACACCTTC. Protein: CASSLRGGQENYGYTF.

Here the CDR3 reads CASSMGRWTYEQYF. The CDR3 DNA reads as TGTGCCAGCAGTATGGGGAGGTGGACCTACGAGCAGTACTTC. The chain is built from TRBV6-2 or TRBV6-3 and TRBJ2-5, with a tentative D call TRBD2 (6 bases). The end of the DNA fits TRBJ2-7 better, so the J call may be wrong. CDR3 length equals 14 residues. Germline-derived CDR1 and CDR2 are MNHEY and SVGEGT.

CDR3 region: CASSFSGYLGGYTF. For the CDR3, the DNA is TGTGCCAGCAGCTTTTCTGGGTACTTGGGAGGCTACACCTTC. The gene calls are TRBV7-2 and TRBJ1-2; no firm D call. This CDR3 contains 14 residues. Germline-derived CDR1 and CDR2 are SGHTA and FQGNSA. The V end lost 3 bases, the J end lost 8 bases, and 16 bases lay between the germline ends. Complete variable domain (other parts from reference TRBV7-2 and TRBJ1-2): GAGVSQSPSNKVTEKGKDVELRCDPISGHTALYWYRQSLGQGLEFLIYFQGNSAPDKSGLPSDRFSAERTGGSVSTLTIQRTQQEDSAVYLCASSFSGYLGGYTFGSGTRLTVV.

This clonotype was seen a handful of times. The chain links TRBV28 to TRBJ1-1, with D possibly matching TRBD1 (6 bases). Trimming removed 2 bases from V and 6 bases from J, with 19 bases in between. Per germline, CDR1 MDHEN and CDR2 SYDVKM. The CDR3 has 16 amino acids. CDR3 loop: CASSLSPPGAGAEAFF. The CDR3 DNA reads as TGTGCCAGCAGTTTAAGCCCTCCAGGGGCAGGGGCTGAAGCTTTCTTT.